This T cell receptor beta chain was recovered during a study of cytomegalovirus exposure and HLA in healthy donors. Background on the study: Later, an analysis reported that the roughly 120 validation repertoires had used the same platform as the 500 to 800 first-cohort repertoires. Overall study results and limits: The TCR clusters that emerged in the first cohort tended, a later analysis found, to co-occur in the 120 validation repertoires.

From germline, CDR1 is MDHEN and CDR2 SYDVKM. V was clipped by 6 bases and J by 9 bases, with 6 bases between them. The CDR3 has 10 amino acids. The donors were part of the validation cohort, which consisted of over a hundred subjects and was separate from the first cohort of 600 to 850 subjects. Only in-frame clones appear in the TCRdb table, and some are missing; sequencing was by immunoSEQ multiplex PCR. In the table there are roughly 150,000 clones, about 94% of which are singletons. For this clone: Its antigen is undetermined.

The source is a man in his late teens or twenties in good health and CMV-seropositive. The V and J genes are TRBV28 and TRBJ1-5, with TRBD1 as a possible D gene (5 bases). Sequencing used PBMCs. In DNA form, the CDR3 reads TGTGCCAGCAGGGGGCGGCCCCAGCATTTT. Residues: CASRGRPQHF.